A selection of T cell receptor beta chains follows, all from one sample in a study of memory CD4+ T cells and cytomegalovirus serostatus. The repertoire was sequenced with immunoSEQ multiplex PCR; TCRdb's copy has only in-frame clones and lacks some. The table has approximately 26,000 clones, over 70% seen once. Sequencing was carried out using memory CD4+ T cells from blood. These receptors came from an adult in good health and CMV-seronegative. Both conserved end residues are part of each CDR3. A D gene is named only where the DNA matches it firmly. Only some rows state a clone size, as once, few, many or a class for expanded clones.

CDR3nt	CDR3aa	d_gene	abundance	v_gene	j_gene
TGTGCCAGCAGCCCCCAGGGCCATCAGGACACTGAAGCTTTCTTT	CASSPQGHQDTEAFF	-	-	TRBV7-2	TRBJ1-1
TGCGCCAGCAGCTCGGACGGCCTAAACACTGAAGCTTTCTTT	CASSSDGLNTEAFF	-	-	TRBV5-1	TRBJ1-1
TGTGCCAGCAGTTACTCGCACCTGACAGGGTCCACTGAAGCTTTCTTT	CASSYSHLTGSTEAFF	TRBD1	-	TRBV6-5	TRBJ1-1
TGTGCCAGCAGCCCGAGACGGGTGAACACTGAAGCTTTCTTT	CASSPRRVNTEAFF	-	-	TRBV7-9	TRBJ1-1
TGTGCCAGCAGCTTAGGGTCCAGGGGGCGTGCCGAAGCTTTCTTT	CASSLGSRGRAEAFF	TRBD1	-	TRBV7-2	TRBJ1-1
TGTGCCAGCAGTTACCCCGGACAGCGAAAAGCTTTCTTT	CASSYPGQRKAFF	-	-	TRBV6-5	TRBJ1-1
TGCGCCAGCAGCAGACAGGGCGCGGTGACTAATGAAAAACTGTTTTTT	CASSRQGAVTNEKLFF	TRBD1	-	TRBV5-1	TRBJ1-4
TGTGCCAGCAGTCCCCCTTACACACGACGGACCGGGGAGCTGTTTTTT	CASSPPYTRRTGELFF	-	-	TRBV27	TRBJ2-2
TGTGCCACCAGCAGAGATGAAGGATTTTTAGGTGAAAAACTGTTTTTT	CATSRDEGFLGEKLFF	-	-	TRBV15	TRBJ1-4
TGTGCCAGCAGTGAACGACGCGCGAGCTCTGGAAACACCATATATTTT	CASSERRASSGNTIYF	-	once	TRBV6-1	TRBJ1-3
TGTGCCAGCAGCCTTCGGGGCAGGGGAACTTACGAGCAGTACTTC	CASSLRGRGTYEQYF	-	-	TRBV7-9	TRBJ2-7
TGTGCCAGTACCCAGGACCGCAACTATCAGCCCCAGCATTTT	CASTQDRNYQPQHF	-	-	TRBV19	TRBJ1-5
TGCGCCAGCAGCCCGGGAGCGGGGGGACCCTACAATGAGCAGTTCTTC	CASSPGAGGPYNEQFF	TRBD2	once	TRBV5-1	TRBJ2-1
TGCGCCAGCAGCTTGAGGGACGATCGAGGTACCGGGGAGCTGTTTTTT	CASSLRDDRGTGELFF	-	once	TRBV5-1	TRBJ2-2
TGTGCCAGCAGTGGGCTAGCGGGGTACAATGAGCAGTTCTTC	CASSGLAGYNEQFF	TRBD2	-	TRBV25-1	TRBJ2-1
TGTGCCAGCAGATCCGGGGGGGGTTCCTACAATGAGCAGTTCTTC	CASRSGGGSYNEQFF	TRBD2	-	TRBV7-2	TRBJ2-1
TGTGCCAGCAGCTTAGCGGGAACAGGGGAAGGCTACACCTTC	CASSLAGTGEGYTF	TRBD1	-	TRBV7-2	TRBJ1-2
TGTGCCAGTAGTATAGATCAGGGGGGAAATCAGCCCCAGCATTTT	CASSIDQGGNQPQHF	TRBD1	once	TRBV19	TRBJ1-5
TGTGCCAGCAGTAGGACAGGGCTGAACACTGAAGCTTTCTTT	CASSRTGLNTEAFF	TRBD1	-	TRBV27	TRBJ1-1
TGTGCCAGCAGCGTAGGGTTTAGCGGGGGTACAGATACGCAGTATTTT	CASSVGFSGGTDTQYF	TRBD2	-	TRBV9	TRBJ2-3
TGTGCCAGCAGCTCCCGGGACAGGGGAAACACAGATACGCAGTATTTT	CASSSRDRGNTDTQYF	TRBD1	-	TRBV13	TRBJ2-3
TGTGCCAGCAGCGTAGGGGGGATCTCTGGAAACACCATATATTTT	CASSVGGISGNTIYF	-	-	TRBV9	TRBJ1-3
TGCGCCAGCAGCCAAGATCTGGCTAGCGGTGTCGCAGATACGCAGTATTTT	CASSQDLASGVADTQYF	TRBD2	-	TRBV4-3	TRBJ2-3
TGTGCCAGCAGTTCATTCGGGTACGGGGATCAGCCCCAGCATTTT	CASSSFGYGDQPQHF	-	-	TRBV27	TRBJ1-5
TGTGCCAGCAGTGCAGTGGCGGCTGGAAACACCATATATTTT	CASSAVAAGNTIYF	-	-	TRBV6-1	TRBJ1-3
TGTGCCAGCAGTTTATCGGGCACCCCCGGAACTAATGAAAAACTGTTTTTT	CASSLSGTPGTNEKLFF	-	-	TRBV27	TRBJ1-4
TGTGCCAGTAGTGTCACAGGGGGTACTGAGACCCAGTACTTC	CASSVTGGTETQYF	TRBD1	-	TRBV19	TRBJ2-5
TGTGCCAGTAGTCCGGCAGTGAGTGAAAAACTGTTTTTT	CASSPAVSEKLFF	-	few	TRBV19	TRBJ1-4
TGTGCCAGCTCACCAGTTACTCTTCAGGGCGCAACTAATGAAAAACTGTTTTTT	CASSPVTLQGATNEKLFF	-	-	TRBV18	TRBJ1-4
TGCGCCAGCAGCCTGACAGCTAATTCACCCCTCCACTTT	CASSLTANSPLHF	-	-	TRBV5-1	TRBJ1-6
TGTGCCAGCAGCCCGGGGGGGGGACGGCGAATGAACACTGAAGCTTTCTTT	CASSPGGGRRMNTEAFF	-	-	TRBV5-6	TRBJ1-1
TGTGCCAGCAGTTTATTGACGGGGATTTATGAAAAACTGTTTTTT	CASSLLTGIYEKLFF	-	-	TRBV28	TRBJ1-4
TGTGCCAGCAGCCGGACCGCAGGGGTGGCTAATGAAAAACTGTTTTTT	CASSRTAGVANEKLFF	-	once	TRBV4-2	TRBJ1-4
TGCAGTGCTAAACCCGCCACTGAAGCTTTCTTT	CSAKPATEAFF	-	-	TRBV20-1	TRBJ1-1
TGTGCCAGCAGCTTCCGAGACTACAATGAGCAGTTCTTC	CASSFRDYNEQFF	-	-	TRBV13	TRBJ2-1
TGTGCCAGCAGCGTAGGCCCGGGACTGCAATACGAGCAGTACTTC	CASSVGPGLQYEQYF	-	-	TRBV9	TRBJ2-7
TGTGCCAGCAGCCGTCTTGGACAGGGTGGTCAGCCCCAGCATTTT	CASSRLGQGGQPQHF	TRBD1	medium-sized	TRBV28	TRBJ1-5
TGTGCCAGCAGCTTAGGCGGGGGGCTGTTTTTT	CASSLGGGLFF	TRBD2	-	TRBV5-6	TRBJ2-2
TGCGCCAGCAGTCAATCGTTAGGGTCCAGGACAGGGAAGTACGCACGTAATGAAAAACTGTTTTTT	CASSQSLGSRTGKYARNEKLFF	TRBD1	-	TRBV23-1	TRBJ1-4
TGTGCCAGCAGACCCTCGCCGAGCTACACCTTC	CASRPSPSYTF	-	-	TRBV28	TRBJ1-2
TGTGCCAGCAGCTTAGCAGCTTATAATTCACCCCTCCACTTT	CASSLAAYNSPLHF	-	-	TRBV11-3	TRBJ1-6
TGTGCCAGCAGCTTTTCGACAGAGGGCCGCACTGAAGCTTTCTTT	CASSFSTEGRTEAFF	-	-	TRBV6-1	TRBJ1-1